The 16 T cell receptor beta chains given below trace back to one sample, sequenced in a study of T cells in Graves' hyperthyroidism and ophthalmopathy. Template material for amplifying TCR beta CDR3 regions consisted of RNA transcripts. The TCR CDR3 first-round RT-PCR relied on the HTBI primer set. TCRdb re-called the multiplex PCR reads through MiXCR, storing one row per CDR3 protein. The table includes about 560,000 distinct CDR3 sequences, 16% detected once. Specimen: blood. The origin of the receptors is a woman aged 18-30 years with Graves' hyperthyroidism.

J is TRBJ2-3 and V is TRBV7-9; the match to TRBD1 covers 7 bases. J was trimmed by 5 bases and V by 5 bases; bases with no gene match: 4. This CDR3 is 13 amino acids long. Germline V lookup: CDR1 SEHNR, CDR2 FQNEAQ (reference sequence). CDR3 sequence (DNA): TGTGCCAGCAGCCGCCGGACAGGAGATACGCAGTATTTT. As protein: CASSRRTGDTQYF.

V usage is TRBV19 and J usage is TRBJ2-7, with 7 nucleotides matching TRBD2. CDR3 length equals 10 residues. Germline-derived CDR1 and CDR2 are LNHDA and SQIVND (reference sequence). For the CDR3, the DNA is TGTGCGCGGGAGTACTACGAGCAGTACTTC. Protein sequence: CAREYYEQYF.

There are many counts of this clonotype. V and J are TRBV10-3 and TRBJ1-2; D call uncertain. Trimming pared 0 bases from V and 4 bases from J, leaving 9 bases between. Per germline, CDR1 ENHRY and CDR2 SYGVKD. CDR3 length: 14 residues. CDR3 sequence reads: CAISESNQAYGYTF. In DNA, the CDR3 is TGTGCCATCAGTGAGTCGAACCAGGCCTATGGCTACACCTTC.

The CDR3: CASSSSGLAGGSSYEQYF. Here the CDR3 DNA reads TGTGCCAGCAGTTCCTCGGGACTAGCGGGGGGGAGCTCCTACGAGCAGTACTTC. The genes are TRBV6-5 and TRBJ2-7, with 16 bases that match TRBD2. This CDR3 has 18 amino acids. Trimming cost V 4 bases and J 0 bases; bases outside gene matches: 6. The germline V gene has CDR1 MNHEY and CDR2 SVGAGI.

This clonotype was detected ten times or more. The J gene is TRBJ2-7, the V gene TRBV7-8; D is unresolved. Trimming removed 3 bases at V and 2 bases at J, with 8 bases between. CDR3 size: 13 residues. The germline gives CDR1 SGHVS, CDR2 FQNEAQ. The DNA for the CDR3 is TGTGCCAGCAGCTTTTCTGGAGCCTACGAGCAGTACTTC. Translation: CASSFSGAYEQYF.

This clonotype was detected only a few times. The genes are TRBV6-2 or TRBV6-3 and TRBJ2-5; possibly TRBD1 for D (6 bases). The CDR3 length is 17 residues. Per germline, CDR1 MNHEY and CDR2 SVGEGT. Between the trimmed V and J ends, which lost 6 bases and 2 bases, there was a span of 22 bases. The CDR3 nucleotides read TGTGCCAGCAGCTCTAACACAGGGTCTGGCCTTCAAGAGACCCAGTACTTC. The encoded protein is CASSSNTGSGLQETQYF.

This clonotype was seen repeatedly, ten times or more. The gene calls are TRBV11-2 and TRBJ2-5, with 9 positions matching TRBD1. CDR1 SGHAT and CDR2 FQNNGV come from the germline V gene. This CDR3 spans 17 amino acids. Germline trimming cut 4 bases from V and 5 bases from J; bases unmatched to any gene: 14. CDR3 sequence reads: CASSWGQGVGFRETQYF. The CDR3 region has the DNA TGTGCCAGCAGCTGGGGACAGGGTGTAGGTTTTAGGGAGACCCAGTACTTC.

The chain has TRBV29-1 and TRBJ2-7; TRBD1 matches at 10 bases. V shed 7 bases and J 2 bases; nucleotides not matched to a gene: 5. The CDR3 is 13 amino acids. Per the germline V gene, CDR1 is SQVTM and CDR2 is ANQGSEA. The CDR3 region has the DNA TGCAGCGCTGCCGGGACAGGGGCCTACGAGCAGTACTTC. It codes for CSAAGTGAYEQYF.

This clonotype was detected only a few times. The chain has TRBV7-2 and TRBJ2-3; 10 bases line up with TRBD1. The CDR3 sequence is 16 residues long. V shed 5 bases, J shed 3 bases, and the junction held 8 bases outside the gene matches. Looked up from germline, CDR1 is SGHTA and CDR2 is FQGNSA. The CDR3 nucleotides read TGTGCCAGCAGCCAGGACAGGGGGATGGAAACAGATACGCAGTATTTT. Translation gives CASSQDRGMETDTQYF. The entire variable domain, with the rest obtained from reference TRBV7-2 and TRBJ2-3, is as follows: GAGVSQSPSNKVTEKGKDVELRCDPISGHTALYWYRQSLGQGLEFLIYFQGNSAPDKSGLPSDRFSAERTGGSVSTLTIQRTQQEDSAVYLCASSQDRGMETDTQYFGPGTRLTVL.

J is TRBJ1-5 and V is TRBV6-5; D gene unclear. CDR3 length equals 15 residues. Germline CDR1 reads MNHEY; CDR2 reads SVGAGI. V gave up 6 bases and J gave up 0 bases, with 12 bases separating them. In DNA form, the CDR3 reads TGTGCCAGCAGGGACTCGCCTTATAGCAATCAGCCCCAGCATTTT. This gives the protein CASRDSPYSNQPQHF.

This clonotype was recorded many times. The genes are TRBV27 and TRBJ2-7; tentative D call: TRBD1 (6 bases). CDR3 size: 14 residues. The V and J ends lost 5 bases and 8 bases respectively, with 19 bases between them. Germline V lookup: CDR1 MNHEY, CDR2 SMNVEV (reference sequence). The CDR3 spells CASSPGQTRIKQYF. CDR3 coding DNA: TGTGCCAGCAGTCCCGGACAGACCAGAATTAAGCAGTACTTC.

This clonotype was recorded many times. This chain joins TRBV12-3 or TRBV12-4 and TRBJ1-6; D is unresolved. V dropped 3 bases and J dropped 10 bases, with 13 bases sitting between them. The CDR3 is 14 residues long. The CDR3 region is CASSFGQVGSPLHF. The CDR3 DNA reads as TGTGCCAGCAGTTTTGGGCAGGTTGGCTCACCCCTCCACTTT.

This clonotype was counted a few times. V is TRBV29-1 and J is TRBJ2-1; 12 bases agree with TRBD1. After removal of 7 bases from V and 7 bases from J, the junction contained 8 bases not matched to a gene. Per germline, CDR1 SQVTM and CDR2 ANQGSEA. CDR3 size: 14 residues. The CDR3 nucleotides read TGCAGCGCCGCCGGGACAGGGGGCTGGAATGAGCAGTTCTTC. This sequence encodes CSAAGTGGWNEQFF.

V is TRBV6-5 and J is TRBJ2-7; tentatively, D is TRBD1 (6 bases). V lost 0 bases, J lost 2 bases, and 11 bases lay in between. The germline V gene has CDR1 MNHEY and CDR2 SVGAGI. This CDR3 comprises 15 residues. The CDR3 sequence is CASSYSQTGPYEQYF. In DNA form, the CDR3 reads TGTGCCAGCAGTTACTCACAAACAGGGCCCTACGAGCAGTACTTC.

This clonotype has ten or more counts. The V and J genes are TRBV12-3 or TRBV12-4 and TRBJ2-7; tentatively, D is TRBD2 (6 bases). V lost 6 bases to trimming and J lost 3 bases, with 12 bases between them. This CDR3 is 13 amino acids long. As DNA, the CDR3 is TGTGCCAGCAGCCCGGGAGCCTTCTACGAGCAGTACTTC. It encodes CASSPGAFYEQYF.

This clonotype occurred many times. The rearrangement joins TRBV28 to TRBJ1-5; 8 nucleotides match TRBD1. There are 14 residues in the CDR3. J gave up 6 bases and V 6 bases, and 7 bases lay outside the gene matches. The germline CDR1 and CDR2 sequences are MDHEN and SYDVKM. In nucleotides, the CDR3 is TGTGCCAGCAGCCAAAGGACAGGGATTCAGCCCCAGCATTTT. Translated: CASSQRTGIQPQHF.